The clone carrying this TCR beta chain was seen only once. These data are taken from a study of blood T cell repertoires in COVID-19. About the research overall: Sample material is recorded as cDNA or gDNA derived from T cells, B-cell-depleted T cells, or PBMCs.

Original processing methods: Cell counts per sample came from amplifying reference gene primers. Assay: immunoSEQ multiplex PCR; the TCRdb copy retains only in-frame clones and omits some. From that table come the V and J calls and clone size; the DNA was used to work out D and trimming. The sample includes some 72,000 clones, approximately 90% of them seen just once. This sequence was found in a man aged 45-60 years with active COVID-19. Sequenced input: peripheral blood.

The CDR3 sequence is CSVENRANTGELFF. DNA of the CDR3: TGCAGCGTTGAGAACAGAGCGAACACCGGGGAGCTGTTTTTT. The chain is built from TRBV29-1 and TRBJ2-2, with D hard to call. Looked up from germline, CDR1 is SQVTM and CDR2 is ANQGSEA. This CDR3 comprises 14 residues. V was clipped by 3 bases and J by 0 bases, with 8 bases between them.